These 7 T cell receptor beta chains came from one sample sequenced in a study of blood T cell repertoires in COVID-19. Some clones are missing from TCRdb's copy, which holds only in-frame ones; the method was immunoSEQ multiplex PCR. The sample lists roughly 100,000 clones, approximately 87% seen once, with roughly 15% in the top ten. The specimen was peripheral blood. The receptors originated from a human donor in a cohort sampled during active COVID-19.

The chain joins TRBV7-8 to TRBJ2-7; TRBD1 matches 8 bases. The trim removed 5 bases at V and 2 bases at J, leaving 8 bases unmatched. The CDR3 extends over 15 amino acids. Germline assignment: CDR1 SGHVS and CDR2 FQNEAQ. The CDR3 DNA is TGTGCCAGCAGCAGAGACAGGGGATTAACCTACGAGCAGTACTTC. Protein product: CASSRDRGLTYEQYF.

As to this clone: A junction boundary mismatches the germline segment, possibly from a read error. The DNA of the CDR3 is TGTGCCAGCCTTGACCGACGGGGTCCGAAAACCGGGGAGCTGTTTTTT. Its translation is CASLDRRGPKTGELFF. The V gene is TRBV2, the J gene TRBJ2-2, with a possible D match to TRBD2 (5 bases). In germline, CDR1 is SNHLY, CDR2 FYNNEI. This CDR3 spans 16 amino acids.

J is TRBJ1-5 and V is TRBV2, with D possibly TRBD1 on 5 matching bases. Germline V CDR1 and CDR2: SNHLY, FYNNEI. CDR3 length: 14 amino acids. V was clipped by 9 bases and J by 6 bases, with 18 bases between them. As DNA, the CDR3 is TGTGCCAGTGCAGGGAATATCGGCGGTCAGCCCCAGCATTTT. As protein: CASAGNIGGQPQHF.

This rearrangement joins TRBV5-8 to TRBJ1-6; 7 positions match TRBD1. This CDR3 has 16 amino acids. Germline V gene lookup returns CDR1 SGHTS and CDR2 YDEGEE. With 4 bases clipped from V and 5 bases from J, the junction kept 9 bases outside the gene matches. Here the CDR3 DNA reads TGTGCCAGCAGCCGAGCCCAGACAGGGAATAATTCACCCCTCCACTTT. Protein sequence: CASSRAQTGNNSPLHF.

The chain uses TRBV3-1 (or the pseudogene TRBV3-2) and TRBJ2-1; unclear D gene. The CDR3 has 12 residues. V lost 6 bases to trimming and J lost 3 bases, with 6 bases between them. The germline V gene encodes CDR1 LGHDT and CDR2 YNNKEL (reference sequence). This CDR3 is CASRAHYNEQFF. As DNA, the CDR3 is TGTGCCAGCAGGGCCCACTACAATGAGCAGTTCTTC.

V gene TRBV12-5 combines with J gene TRBJ2-7, with 11 bases aligning to TRBD1. The CDR3 is 15 amino acids. Germline CDR1 LGHNT, CDR2 FRNRAP. J was trimmed by 6 bases and V by 2 bases; bases with no gene match: 6. In nucleotides, the CDR3 is TGTGCTAGTGGTTTGTTCCCGGGACAGGGGGGCGAGCAGTACTTC. Translation gives CASGLFPGQGGEQYF.

The V and J genes are TRBV4-1 and TRBJ2-7; D might be TRBD1 (5 bases). The V and J ends lost 1 base and 7 bases respectively, with 8 bases between them. CDR1 is MGHRA and CDR2 is YSYEKL in the germline V gene. The CDR3 is made up of 12 amino acids. The CDR3 reads CASSQVRGEQYF. The CDR3 region has the DNA TGCGCCAGCAGCCAAGTAAGGGGTGAGCAGTACTTC.